This T cell receptor (beta chain) derives from a study of T cells in Graves' hyperthyroidism and ophthalmopathy. This CDR3 is built from 17 residues. Germline V gives CDR1 MNHEY, CDR2 SMNVEV (reference sequence). As concerns this clonotype: At one boundary the junction diverges from the germline segment, which might be a read error.

It was RNA transcripts that yielded the amplified TCR beta CDR3 regions. TCR CDR3 underwent first-round RT-PCR with the HTBI primer set. One entry per CDR3 protein results from TCRdb running MiXCR on the multiplex PCR reads. The data show more than 300,000 distinct CDR3 sequences, with under 20% seen just once and over 35% held by the top ten. This TCR was sampled from a man between 18 and 35 years old with Graves' ophthalmopathy. This chain links TRBV27 with TRBJ1-6, with D unclear. Sequencing was performed on blood. CDR3 protein: CASSFPPTARYNSPFHF. Written as DNA, the CDR3 is TGTGCCAGCAGTTTCCCGCCGACGGCGCGGTATAATTCACCCTTCCACTTT.